Listed below are T cell receptor beta chains from one sample, sequenced in a study of OX40 agonist ivuxolimab in advanced cancers. The assay was immunoSEQ multiplex PCR, and TCRdb's table has in-frame clones only and misses some. The sample lists 50,000 to 75,000 clones; 80% to 95% were seen once. The sample in question was CD4+ or CD8+ T cells sorted from blood, obtained in a trial of the OX40 agonist ivuxolimab. The origin of the receptors is an adult with an advanced solid tumor such as melanoma, head and neck, liver or kidney cancer. CDR3s include the opening cysteine and the closing phenylalanine or tryptophan. The order of the fields is D gene, V gene, J gene, clone size, CDR3 DNA, CDR3 protein. D genes are given only for firm matches. Not every row has a clone size; where given, it reads once, few, many or a size class.

>TRBD1|TRBV7-8|TRBJ2-5|-
TGTGCCAGCAGCTTAGGACAGGGGACCCAAGAGACCCAGTACTTC
CASSLGQGTQETQYF
>-|TRBV7-6|TRBJ2-1|once
TGTGCCAGCAGCTACCCTGGCAATGAGCAGTTCTTC
CASSYPGNEQFF
>-|TRBV11-2|TRBJ2-3|-
TGTGCCAGCAGCTTAGGGGGACATATTAGCACAGATACGCAGTATTTT
CASSLGGHISTDTQYF
>-|TRBV6-5|TRBJ1-3|-
TGTGCCAGCGGACAGTCCTCTGGAAACACCATATATTTT
CASGQSSGNTIYF
>TRBD2|TRBV13|TRBJ2-3|once
TGTGCCAGCAGCCCCCCAAAGCGGGGGCCCCCCACAGATACGCAGTATTTT
CASSPPKRGPPTDTQYF
>-|TRBV28|TRBJ2-1|once
TGTGCCAGCAGTTTCCGGGACACTAACAATGAGCAGTTCTTC
CASSFRDTNNEQFF
>-|TRBV13|TRBJ2-1|-
TGTGCCAGCAGCCTCCGGGACTTCTACAATGAGCAGTTCTTC
CASSLRDFYNEQFF
>TRBD1|TRBV7-7|TRBJ2-7|-
TGTGCTAGCAGCCCAGGGACAGGCCTCGGGCAGTACTTC
CASSPGTGLGQYF
>-|TRBV6-1|TRBJ1-3|-
TGTGCCAGCAGTGAAGCACGGGGATACTCTGGAAACACCATATATTTT
CASSEARGYSGNTIYF
>TRBD1|TRBV6-6|TRBJ1-2|-
TGTGCCAATGGGGGACAGTTCTATGGCTACACCTTC
CANGGQFYGYTF
>-|TRBV10-3|TRBJ2-1|-
TGTGCCATCACCTCAGAGGGTATTGCGGAGCAGTTCTTC
CAITSEGIAEQFF
>-|TRBV6-5|TRBJ2-2|-
TGTGCCAGCAGTTGGGGGGAATTGGGGGAGCTGTTTTTT
CASSWGELGELFF
>-|TRBV19|TRBJ2-2|few
TGTGCCAGTACTGTAACCGGGGAGCTGTTTTTT
CASTVTGELFF
>TRBD1|TRBV2|TRBJ1-2|-
TGTGCCAGCAGGCCATGGGACAGCGATATCTATGGCTACACCTTC
CASRPWDSDIYGYTF
>-|TRBV10-2|TRBJ1-1|once
TGCGCCAGCAGTGAGGGGGGAACCACTGAAGCTTTCTTT
CASSEGGTTEAFF
>-|TRBV27|TRBJ2-7|-
TGTGCCAGCAGTTTAAGGCAGCCCTTCTACGAGCAGTACTTC
CASSLRQPFYEQYF
>-|TRBV27|TRBJ1-1|-
TGTGCCAGCAGTTCTGGGGGCACTGAAGCTTTCTTT
CASSSGGTEAFF
>TRBD1|TRBV28|TRBJ1-1|-
TGTGCCAGCAGTTTGGGGACAGGGGGACAACGCACTGAAGCTTTCTTT
CASSLGTGGQRTEAFF
>-|TRBV27|TRBJ1-5|-
TGTGCCAGCAGTTACGCGGGGCCGAATCAGCCCCAGCATTTT
CASSYAGPNQPQHF
>-|TRBV27|TRBJ2-5|-
TGTGCCAGCAGTACCCAACCCTTTGTACAGGACCAGTACTTC
CASSTQPFVQDQYF
>TRBD2|TRBV15|TRBJ2-3|-
TGTGCCACCAGCAGAGATCGCGGGGGGGGCCCAGATACGCAGTATTTT
CATSRDRGGGPDTQYF
>-|TRBV4-1|TRBJ2-2|-
TGCGCCAGCAGCCAAGCCCTAGGGGGGAGAGGCGGGGAGCTGTTTTTT
CASSQALGGRGGELFF
>TRBD1|TRBV7-9|TRBJ1-1|-
TGTGCCAGCAGTTCGGGACAGTGGGGAGAGAACACTGAAGCTTTCTTT
CASSSGQWGENTEAFF